This TCR beta chain was captured by sequencing in a study of T-cell memory formation after mild COVID-19. Study at large: Most TCR clusters belonged to a single donor. Study observations and caveats: Cross-reactive memory seemingly joined, as some responding clones were found in pre-infection memory. Clones that contracted from day 15 to 85 had balanced CD4/CD8; later expanders were CD4+ biased.

TCRdb ran MiXCR on the 5' RACE reads and lists one entry per CDR3 protein. The sample records about 110,000 distinct CDR3 sequences, over 15% being singletons. The CDR3 sequence is 16 residues long. Trimming removed 0 bases from V and 4 bases from J, with 13 bases in between. Per germline, CDR1 SGHDT and CDR2 YYEEEE. About this clonotype: What it binds is unknown.

The V call is TRBV5-6, the J call TRBJ2-2; D might be TRBD1 or TRBD2, each matching 5 bases. This receptor was identified in a man aged 18 to 30 who had mild COVID-19 (a few samples of this study predate the infection). Cell type and time point are not known. The specimen sequenced was PBMCs or a T cell subset sorted from them (not recorded which). In DNA, the CDR3 is TGTGCCAGCAGCTTGGACGTCAGGGCGGGCACCGGGGAGCTGTTTTTT. Translated, it gives CASSLDVRAGTGELFF.